This is a list of T cell receptor beta chains from one sample in a study of T-cell memory formation after mild COVID-19. TCRdb reprocessed the 5' RACE reads via MiXCR and lists one record per CDR3 protein. The profile covers 550,000 to 700,000 distinct CDR3 sequences, with roughly 18% appearing a single time and around 12% taken by the ten largest. The specimen sequenced was PBMCs or a T cell subset sorted from them (not recorded which). These receptors were obtained from an adult woman who had mild COVID-19 (a few samples of this study predate the infection). Cell type and time point are not known. Each CDR3 is given with its conserved first and last residue. The order of the fields is D gene, J gene, V gene, clone size, CDR3 protein, CDR3 DNA. The D gene is left open where the match is weak. Not every row has a clone size; where given, it reads once, few, many or a size class.

D gene: TRBD2
J gene: TRBJ2-2
V gene: TRBV5-1
clone size: NA
CDR3 protein: CASSPGEAGGPGTGELFF
CDR3 DNA: TGCGCCAGCAGCCCTGGAGAAGCGGGAGGGCCGGGCACCGGGGAGCTGTTTTTT

D gene: NA
J gene: TRBJ1-5
V gene: TRBV5-1
clone size: few
CDR3 protein: CASSLDGGYQPQHF
CDR3 DNA: TGCGCCAGCAGCCTGGACGGTGGGTACCAGCCCCAGCATTTT

D gene: NA
J gene: TRBJ2-1
V gene: TRBV6-5
clone size: few
CDR3 protein: CASSTWAGRSSYNEQFF
CDR3 DNA: TGTGCCAGCAGTACCTGGGCGGGGAGGAGCTCCTACAATGAGCAGTTCTTC

D gene: NA
J gene: TRBJ2-7
V gene: TRBV6-2/TRBV6-3
clone size: NA
CDR3 protein: CASSWERGLDYEQYF
CDR3 DNA: TGTGCCAGCAGTTGGGAGAGGGGATTGGACTACGAGCAGTACTTC

D gene: NA
J gene: TRBJ2-6
V gene: TRBV7-3
clone size: few
CDR3 protein: CASSLSDTGANVLTF
CDR3 DNA: TGTGCCAGCAGCTTAAGTGACACTGGGGCCAACGTCCTGACTTTC

D gene: NA
J gene: TRBJ1-3
V gene: TRBV6-1
clone size: few
CDR3 protein: CASSARTPSGNTIYF
CDR3 DNA: TGTGCCAGCAGTGCCCGGACCCCCTCTGGAAACACCATATATTTT

D gene: NA
J gene: TRBJ1-1
V gene: TRBV6-5
clone size: NA
CDR3 protein: CASSPMSSGQNTEAFF
CDR3 DNA: TGTGCCAGCAGTCCCATGTCCTCGGGGCAGAACACTGAAGCTTTCTTT

D gene: NA
J gene: TRBJ2-3
V gene: TRBV7-8
clone size: NA
CDR3 protein: CASSLVRASKSDTQYF
CDR3 DNA: TGTGCCAGCAGCTTAGTCCGGGCTAGCAAATCAGATACGCAGTATTTT

D gene: TRBD2
J gene: TRBJ2-1
V gene: TRBV7-9
clone size: few
CDR3 protein: CASSFERGDNEQFF
CDR3 DNA: TGTGCCAGCAGCTTCGAGCGGGGGGACAATGAGCAGTTCTTC

D gene: TRBD1
J gene: TRBJ2-1
V gene: TRBV5-4
clone size: NA
CDR3 protein: CASSHRGLSYNEQFF
CDR3 DNA: TGTGCCAGCAGCCACAGGGGGCTCTCCTACAATGAGCAGTTCTTC

D gene: NA
J gene: TRBJ2-4
V gene: TRBV7-3
clone size: NA
CDR3 protein: CASSSARGGDIQYF
CDR3 DNA: TGTGCCAGCAGCTCAGCCCGGGGCGGGGACATTCAGTACTTC

D gene: TRBD2
J gene: TRBJ2-5
V gene: TRBV7-9
clone size: few
CDR3 protein: CASSGPGLAGQQETQYF
CDR3 DNA: TGTGCCAGCAGCGGACCGGGACTAGCGGGACAGCAAGAGACCCAGTACTTC

D gene: NA
J gene: TRBJ1-4
V gene: TRBV12-3/TRBV12-4
clone size: NA
CDR3 protein: CASSLWVNEKLFF
CDR3 DNA: TGTGCCAGCAGTTTATGGGTAAATGAAAAACTGTTTTTT

D gene: TRBD1
J gene: TRBJ2-2
V gene: TRBV9
clone size: NA
CDR3 protein: CASSGRQGNTGELFF
CDR3 DNA: TGTGCCAGCAGCGGTCGACAGGGTAACACCGGGGAGCTGTTTTTT

D gene: NA
J gene: TRBJ1-6
V gene: TRBV12-3/TRBV12-4
clone size: NA
CDR3 protein: CASSPRSGTNSPLHF
CDR3 DNA: TGTGCCAGCAGCCCCCGGTCAGGGACCAATTCACCCCTCCACTTT

D gene: NA
J gene: TRBJ2-5
V gene: TRBV24-1
clone size: NA
CDR3 protein: CATSAHETQYF
CDR3 DNA: TGTGCCACCAGTGCCCACGAGACCCAGTACTTC

D gene: NA
J gene: TRBJ1-6
V gene: TRBV9
clone size: many
CDR3 protein: CASSPRSQGYNSPLHF
CDR3 DNA: TGTGCCAGCAGCCCCAGATCCCAGGGCTATAATTCACCCCTCCACTTT